A single sample is the source of the 26 T cell receptor beta chains below, sequenced in a study of OX40 agonist ivuxolimab in advanced cancers. Libraries were prepared by immunoSEQ multiplex PCR; TCRdb keeps only in-frame clonotypes and omits some of them. The table lists about 75,000 clones, roughly 86% of them singletons, with approximately 8% in the top ten. This sample comprised CD4+ or CD8+ T cells sorted from blood, obtained in a trial of the OX40 agonist ivuxolimab. The receptor source for this set is an adult with an advanced solid tumor such as melanoma, head and neck, liver or kidney cancer.

This clone was counted between two and nine times. The V and J genes are TRBV15 and TRBJ2-5; D is unclear. Looked up from germline, CDR1 is LNHNV and CDR2 is YYDKDF (reference sequence). The CDR3 is made up of 12 amino acids. V was pared by 0 bases and J by 3 bases, with 2 bases between. The CDR3 here is CATSREKETQYF. The CDR3 DNA reads as TGTGCCACCAGCAGAGAAAAAGAGACCCAGTACTTC.

This rearrangement joins TRBV19 to TRBJ1-1; D is unresolved. The CDR3 covers 15 residues. Looked up from germline, CDR1 is LNHDA and CDR2 is SQIVND (reference sequence). Deletions cut 5 bases from V and 1 base from J, with 14 bases between. CDR3 bases: TGTGCCAGTAGTTATGGCAGGCCCTCGAACACTGAAGCTTTCTTT. As protein: CASSYGRPSNTEAFF.

CDR3 residues: CAWRTSYNEQFF. The CDR3 DNA reads TGTGCCTGGAGGACAAGTTACAATGAGCAGTTCTTC. J is TRBJ2-1 and V is TRBV30, with D hard to call. This CDR3 is 12 amino acids long. Germline loops: CDR1 GTSNPN, CDR2 SVGIG (reference sequence). Trimming took 3 bases from V and 4 from J, leaving 7 bases between them.

V usage is TRBV7-2 and J usage is TRBJ1-2; the D is unclear. The CDR3 extends over 18 amino acids. The germline V gene has CDR1 SGHTA and CDR2 FQGNSA. Trimming cost V 1 base and J 0 bases, with 18 bases left between them. The CDR3, as DNA: TGTGCCAGCAGCTTAGGTGTGTCAGGACGGGCAGCTAACTATGGCTACACCTTC. This translates into CASSLGVSGRAANYGYTF.

J is TRBJ1-5 and V is TRBV5-6; D gene uncertain. Germline CDR1 reads SGHDT; CDR2 reads YYEEEE. Between the trimmed V and J ends, which lost 2 bases and 3 bases, there was a span of 6 bases. The CDR3 is 13 residues long. The CDR3 DNA reads TGTGCCAGCAGCTTTGGGGTCAATCAGCCCCAGCATTTT. Translating it yields CASSFGVNQPQHF.

This sequence joins TRBV27 and TRBJ2-1; maybe TRBD2 (6 bases). V lost 2 bases, J lost 3 bases, and 11 bases lay in between. Germline V gives CDR1 MNHEY, CDR2 SMNVEV (reference sequence). The CDR3 totals 15 residues. The CDR3 nucleotides are TGTGCCAGCAGTTTACGGAGGGCCGACTACAATGAGCAGTTCTTC. Translating it yields CASSLRRADYNEQFF.

The rearrangement joins TRBV6-1 to TRBJ1-2; 8 bases map to TRBD1. The length of the CDR3 is 14 residues. From germline, CDR1 is MNHNS and CDR2 SASEGT. V shed 4 bases, J shed 2 bases, and the junction held 3 bases outside the gene matches. This CDR3 reads CASSVGQVNYGYTF. CDR3 sequence (DNA): TGTGCCAGCAGTGTGGGACAGGTAAACTATGGCTACACCTTC.

The V call is TRBV6-5, the J call TRBJ2-2, with 11 bases that match TRBD1. This CDR3 has 16 residues. Germline trimming cut 2 bases from V and 3 bases from J; bases unmatched to any gene: 2. Germline CDR1 and CDR2: MNHEY and SVGAGI. CDR3 sequence (DNA): TGTGCCAGCAGTTACGGGACAGGGGGAGACACCGGGGAGCTGTTTTTT. Its translation is CASSYGTGGDTGELFF.

The rearrangement links TRBV6-6 to TRBJ1-2; unclear D gene. V dropped 2 bases and J dropped 4 bases, with 8 bases sitting between them. CDR1 is MNHNY and CDR2 is SVGAGI in the germline V gene (reference sequence). This CDR3 is 13 amino acids long. The CDR3: CASSYGSAYGYTF. CDR3 bases: TGTGCCAGCAGTTACGGGTCAGCCTATGGCTACACCTTC.

V usage is TRBV6-1 and J usage is TRBJ1-4; D ambiguous. The germline gives CDR1 MNHNS, CDR2 SASEGT. V lost 11 bases, J lost 8 bases, and 12 bases lay in between. This CDR3 has 11 residues. CDR3 loop: CASSTREKLFF. The CDR3 nucleotides read TGTGCCTCCTCGACCCGAGAAAAACTGTTTTTT.

The rearrangement links TRBV7-6 to TRBJ2-5; the match to TRBD2 covers 13 bases. The V gene end was trimmed by 5 bases and the J gene end by 1 base; junction bases not matched to a gene: 4. The CDR3 sequence is 16 residues long. From germline, CDR1 is SGHVS and CDR2 FNYEAQ. CDR3 coding DNA: TGTGCCAGCAGCCCTACTAGCGGGAGGGCCCAAGAGACCCAGTACTTC. This translates into CASSPTSGRAQETQYF. The full variable domain, in which reference TRBV7-6 and TRBJ2-5 provide the parts outside the CDR3, is GAGVSQSPRYKVTKRGQDVALRCDPISGHVSLYWYRQALGQGPEFLTYFNYEAQQDKSGLPNDRFSAERPEGSISTLTIQRTEQRDSAMYRCASSPTSGRAQETQYFGPGTRLLVL.

The J gene is TRBJ2-3, the V gene TRBV7-9; 7 positions agree with TRBD2. Per the germline V gene, CDR1 is SEHNR and CDR2 is FQNEAQ (reference sequence). J was trimmed by 6 bases and V by 7 bases; bases with no gene match: 4. The CDR3 is 12 residues long. The CDR3 DNA sequence: TGTGCCAGCAAAACGGGAGGTGATACGCAGTATTTT. As protein: CASKTGGDTQYF.

The rearrangement links TRBV27 to TRBJ2-2; D uncertain. Germline CDR1 and CDR2: MNHEY and SMNVEV (reference sequence). CDR3 length: 13 residues. Trimming shortened V by 6 bases and J by 5 bases, and 10 bases separated the two germline ends. Written as DNA, the CDR3 is TGTGCCAGCAGAAGGGATAGGACCGGGGAGCTGTTTTTT. It is translated as CASRRDRTGELFF.

This CDR3 is CASSTGFNEKLFF. DNA for the CDR3: TGTGCCAGCTCGACAGGCTTCAATGAAAAACTGTTTTTT. The chain uses TRBV5-5 and TRBJ1-4; weak D call: TRBD1 (6 bases). From germline, CDR1 is SGHKS and CDR2 YYEKEE (reference sequence). The V gene lost 7 bases and the J gene lost 5 bases, with 12 bases spanning the gap. The CDR3 consists of 13 residues.

This sequence joins TRBV5-1 and TRBJ1-1; D may be TRBD1 (5 bases). The CDR3 contains 13 residues. Germline V lookup: CDR1 SGHRS, CDR2 YFSETQ. Trimming took off 0 bases at V and 11 bases at J, with 14 bases between the two ends. CDR3 in DNA: TGCGCCAGCAGCTTGGATAGGGGCGCGGGGGCTTTCTTT. Translation: CASSLDRGAGAFF.

Concerning this clone: This sample also contains other DNA sequences that code for the same CDR3. The CDR3 region is CASSLSQETQYF. In DNA form, the CDR3 reads TGCGCCAGCAGCTTGTCGCAAGAGACCCAGTACTTC. The chain employs TRBV5-1 and TRBJ2-5; D gene ambiguous. This CDR3 contains 12 residues. CDR1 and CDR2 from the germline V gene are SGHRS and YFSETQ. V gave up 1 base and J gave up 2 bases, with 3 bases separating them.

This chain uses TRBV7-3 with TRBJ2-7; D unclear. Trimming cost V 3 bases and J 0 bases, with 12 bases left between them. CDR1 SGHTA and CDR2 FQGTGA come from the germline V gene. The CDR3 length is 15 residues. The CDR3 is CASSFLLGSSYEQYF. The CDR3 coding sequence is TGTGCCAGCAGCTTCCTCCTAGGGTCCTCCTACGAGCAGTACTTC.

The chain has TRBV18 and TRBJ1-4, with a tentative D call TRBD1 (6 bases). From germline, CDR1 is KGHSH and CDR2 LQKENI. The germline V and J ends were trimmed by 4 bases and 4 bases, with 13 bases remaining between them. This CDR3 region has 15 residues. CDR3 nucleotide sequence: TGTGCCAGCTCACGATCGACAGGATTTAATGAAAAACTGTTTTTT. Translating it yields CASSRSTGFNEKLFF.

This chain joins TRBV27 and TRBJ1-5; 10 bases agree with TRBD1. The CDR3 is made up of 14 amino acids. The germline CDR1 and CDR2 sequences are MNHEY and SMNVEV (reference sequence). The V gene end was trimmed by 7 bases and the J gene end by 10 bases; junction bases not matched to a gene: 10. CDR3 sequence reads: CASMPPGQGIPQHF. CDR3 nucleotide sequence: TGTGCCAGCATGCCCCCGGGACAGGGGATTCCCCAGCATTTT.

V and J are TRBV5-1 and TRBJ2-4, with no clear D. The germline gives CDR1 SGHRS, CDR2 YFSETQ. CDR3 length: 14 amino acids. V dropped 3 bases and J dropped 7 bases, with 14 bases sitting between them. The CDR3 is CASSSSGRRNIQYF. CDR3 nucleotides: TGCGCCAGCAGCTCTTCGGGTCGTCGGAACATTCAGTACTTC.

This chain links TRBV4-1 with TRBJ2-7; 7 nucleotides line up with TRBD2. CDR3 size: 15 residues. Germline values: CDR1 MGHRA, CDR2 YSYEKL. With V trimmed by 1 base and J by 5 bases, 8 bases remained unmatched. CDR3 protein: CASSQVELASNEQYF. The CDR3 coding sequence is TGCGCCAGCAGCCAAGTAGAACTAGCGAGTAACGAGCAGTACTTC.

The chain couples TRBV2 to TRBJ2-1, with TRBD1 matching over 9 bases. The CDR3 covers 17 residues. Germline CDR1 reads SNHLY; CDR2 reads FYNNEI. The ends lost 3 bases at V and 8 bases at J; junction bases unmatched: 14. CDR3: CASSESVVGTGSDEQFF. The CDR3 DNA reads TGTGCCAGCAGTGAGTCCGTTGTAGGGACAGGGAGCGATGAGCAGTTCTTC.

The chain recombines TRBV6-5 with TRBJ1-6, with 9 bases identical to TRBD1. Germline trimming cut 0 bases from V and 9 bases from J; bases unmatched to any gene: 6. The CDR3 extends over 16 amino acids. CDR1 is MNHEY and CDR2 is SVGAGI in the germline V gene. CDR3: CASSYSGQGRFSPLHF. The CDR3 DNA reads as TGTGCCAGCAGTTACTCAGGACAGGGGAGGTTTTCACCCCTCCACTTT.

The chain employs TRBV7-2 and TRBJ2-7, with D possibly matching TRBD1 (6 bases). CDR3 size: 14 residues. Germline loops: CDR1 SGHTA, CDR2 FQGNSA. The ends were cut back, 6 bases at V and 0 bases at J, with 12 bases in the middle. CDR3 coding DNA: TGTGCCAGCAGAAGGGACATAAGCTCCTACGAGCAGTACTTC. As protein: CASRRDISSYEQYF.

This rearrangement joins TRBV7-2 to TRBJ2-7, with D possibly TRBD1 on 6 matching bases. This CDR3 has 13 residues. Trimming shortened V by 4 bases and J by 2 bases, and 9 bases separated the two germline ends. Germline loops: CDR1 SGHTA, CDR2 FQGNSA. This CDR3 is CASSSQGTYEQYF. CDR3 sequence (DNA): TGTGCCAGCAGCTCACAGGGTACCTACGAGCAGTACTTC.

The chain combines TRBV7-3 with TRBJ2-2; D not certain. The CDR3 runs 13 residues. The germline V gene has CDR1 SGHTA and CDR2 FQGTGA. Trimming pared 5 bases from V and 7 bases from J, leaving 11 bases between. This CDR3 reads CASSRSGIGELFF. For the CDR3, the DNA is TGTGCCAGCAGCCGCTCAGGTATCGGGGAGCTGTTTTTT.